This T cell receptor (beta chain) was documented in a study of cytomegalovirus exposure and HLA in healthy donors. General observations from the study: Presence/absence analyses assumed roughly uniform sequencing depth across donors, which may not hold. Analysis was carried out at a later point, and it linked a missense DCLRE1C variant to TCR beta V- and J-gene trimming. The classifier reportedly diagnosed cytomegalovirus status with high specificity and sensitivity. The majority of CMV-associated TCR beta chains were reported as apparently HLA-restricted in a later analysis.

This CDR3 comprises 15 residues. V was pared by 7 bases and J by 1 base, with 7 bases of the junction left unmatched. Germline lookup yields CDR1 MNHEY and CDR2 SMNVEV (reference sequence). With regard to this clone: Its antigen is as yet unknown.

PCR primers comprised 60 Vbeta and 13 Jbeta primers. Sequencing used immunoSEQ multiplex PCR; TCRdb keeps in-frame clones, though not all of them. Among around 200,000 clones, around 86% were seen once, and the ten largest hold 1.6%. The sample taken for sequencing was PBMCs. This chain joins TRBV27 and TRBJ1-1; 9 bases are a match to TRBD1. The source of this sequence is a man aged 50 to 60 in good health and CMV-seronegative. The CDR3 nucleotides are TGTGCCAGCATACAGGGGGCGGGCGGGAACACTGAAGCTTTCTTT. This encodes CASIQGAGGNTEAFF.